This T cell receptor (beta chain) was documented in a study of human T cells and chemical hapten exposure. Across the whole study: For sensitization, 2% DPC was applied to a 2 cm by 2 cm patch of upper inner arm skin. Patches with 0.01% DPC went on the upper back, and the tests were read at 6 days.

Germline V gives CDR1 MNHEY, CDR2 SVGAGI. CDR3 size: 14 residues. The V and J ends lost 7 bases and 4 bases respectively, with 15 bases between them. Indicated time point: patch test 2, 6 weeks after DPC sensitization. Treatment of the sample: therapeutic diphenylcyclopropenone sensitization with weekly scalp DPC. TCRdb reprocessed the RACE reads via MiXCR and lists one record per CDR3 protein. The sample lists hundreds of thousands of distinct CDR3 sequences, about 6% occurring once. This receptor was identified in a woman under 30 with alopecia areata. Some clones in this sample may be carry-over from other donors' samples. The sequences come from whole blood, collected in connection with sensitization to the hapten diphenylcyclopropenone (DPC). The chain combines TRBV6-5 with TRBJ2-3, with TRBD2 as a possible D gene (6 bases). CDR3 sequence (DNA): TGTGCCAGCACCAGGTCCGGGAGCGCAGATACGCAGTATTTT. Residues: CASTRSGSADTQYF.